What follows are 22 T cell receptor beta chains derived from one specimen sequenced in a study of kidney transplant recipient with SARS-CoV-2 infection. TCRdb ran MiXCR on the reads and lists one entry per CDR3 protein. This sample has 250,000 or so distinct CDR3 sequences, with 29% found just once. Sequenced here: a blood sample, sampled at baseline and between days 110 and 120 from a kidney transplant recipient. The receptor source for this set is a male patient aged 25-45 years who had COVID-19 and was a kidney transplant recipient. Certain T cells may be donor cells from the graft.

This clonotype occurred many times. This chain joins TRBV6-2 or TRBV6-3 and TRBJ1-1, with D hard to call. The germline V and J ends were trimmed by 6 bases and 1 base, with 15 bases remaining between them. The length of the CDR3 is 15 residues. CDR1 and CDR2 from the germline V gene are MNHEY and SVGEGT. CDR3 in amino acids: CASSPGRNANTEAFF. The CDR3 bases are TGTGCCAGCAGCCCAGGACGGAACGCGAACACTGAAGCTTTCTTT.

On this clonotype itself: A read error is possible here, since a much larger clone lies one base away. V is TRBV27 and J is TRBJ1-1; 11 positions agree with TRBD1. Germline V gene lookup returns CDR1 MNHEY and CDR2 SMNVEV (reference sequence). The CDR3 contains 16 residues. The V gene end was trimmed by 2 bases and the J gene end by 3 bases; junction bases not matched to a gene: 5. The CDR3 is CASSLLGTGGDTEAFF. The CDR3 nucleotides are TGTGCCAGCAGTTTACTTGGGACAGGGGGGGACACTGAAGCTTTCTTT.

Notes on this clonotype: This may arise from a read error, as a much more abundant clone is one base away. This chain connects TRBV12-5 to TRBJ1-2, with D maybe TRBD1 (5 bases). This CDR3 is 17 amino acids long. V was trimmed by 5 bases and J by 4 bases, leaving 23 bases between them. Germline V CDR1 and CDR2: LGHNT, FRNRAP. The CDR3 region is CASGDQSLQGRTYGYTF. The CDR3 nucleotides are TGTGCTAGTGGTGATCAGTCTTTGCAGGGAAGGACCTATGGCTACACCTTC.

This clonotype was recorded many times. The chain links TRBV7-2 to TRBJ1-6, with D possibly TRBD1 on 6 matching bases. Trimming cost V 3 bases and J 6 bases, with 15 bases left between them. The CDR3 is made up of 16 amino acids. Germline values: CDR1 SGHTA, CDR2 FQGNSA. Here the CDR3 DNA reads TGTGCCAGCAGCTTCGGGAGAACAGGGACTAATTCACCCCTCCACTTT. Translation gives CASSFGRTGTNSPLHF.

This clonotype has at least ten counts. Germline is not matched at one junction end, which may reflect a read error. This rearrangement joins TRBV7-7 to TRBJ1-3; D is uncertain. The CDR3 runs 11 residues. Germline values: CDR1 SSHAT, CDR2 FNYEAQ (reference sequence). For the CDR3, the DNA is TGTGCTAGCAGCTCAGGAAACACCATATATTTT. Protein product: CASSSGNTIYF.

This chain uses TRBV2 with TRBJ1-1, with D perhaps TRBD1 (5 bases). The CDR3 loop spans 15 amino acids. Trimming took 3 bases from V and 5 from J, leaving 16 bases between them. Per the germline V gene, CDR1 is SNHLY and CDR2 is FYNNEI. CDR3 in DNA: TGTGCCAGCAGTGAGGGTCGCCTGGAGGGGACTGAAGCTTTCTTT. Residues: CASSEGRLEGTEAFF.

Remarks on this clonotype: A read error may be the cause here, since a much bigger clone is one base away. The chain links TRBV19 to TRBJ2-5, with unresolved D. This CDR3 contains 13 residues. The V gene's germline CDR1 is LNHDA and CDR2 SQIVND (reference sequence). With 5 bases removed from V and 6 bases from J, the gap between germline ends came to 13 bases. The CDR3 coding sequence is TGTGCCAGTAGTTCCGAAGCCGAACAGACCCAGTACTTC. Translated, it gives CASSSEAEQTQYF. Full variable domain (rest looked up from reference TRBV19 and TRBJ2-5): DGGITQSPKYLFRKEGQNVTLSCEQNLNHDAMYWYRQDPGQGLRLIYYSQIVNDFQKGDIAEGYSVSREKKESFPLTVTSAQKNPTAFYLCASSSEAEQTQYFGPGTRLLVL.

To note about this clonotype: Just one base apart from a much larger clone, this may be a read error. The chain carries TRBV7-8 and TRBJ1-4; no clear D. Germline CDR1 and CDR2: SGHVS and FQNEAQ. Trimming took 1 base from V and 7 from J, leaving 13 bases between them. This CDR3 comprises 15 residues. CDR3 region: CASSLGSRWGEKLFF. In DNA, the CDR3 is TGTGCCAGCAGCTTAGGGTCGAGGTGGGGTGAAAAACTGTTTTTT.

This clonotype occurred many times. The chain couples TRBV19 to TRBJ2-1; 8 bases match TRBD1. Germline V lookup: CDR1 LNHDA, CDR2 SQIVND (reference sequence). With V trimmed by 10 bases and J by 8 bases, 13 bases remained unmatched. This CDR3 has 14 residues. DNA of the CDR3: TGTGCCACCACAAATCCGGGACAGGTCTATGAGCAGTTCTTC. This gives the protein CATTNPGQVYEQFF.

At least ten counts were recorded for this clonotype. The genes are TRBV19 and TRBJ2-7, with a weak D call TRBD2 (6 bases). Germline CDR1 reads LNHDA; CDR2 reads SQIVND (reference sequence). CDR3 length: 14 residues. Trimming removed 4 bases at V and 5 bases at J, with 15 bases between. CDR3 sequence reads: CASSTGVRTNEQYF. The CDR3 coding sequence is TGTGCCAGTAGTACGGGGGTTAGGACCAACGAGCAGTACTTC.

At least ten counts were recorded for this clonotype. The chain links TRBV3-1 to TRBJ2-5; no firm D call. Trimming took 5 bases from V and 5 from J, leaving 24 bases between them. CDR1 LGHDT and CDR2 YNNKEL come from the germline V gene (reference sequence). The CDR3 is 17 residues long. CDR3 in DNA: TGTGCCAGCAGCGGTAAGGGTCCCATTTCTTTCTCTGAGACCCAGTACTTC. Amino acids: CASSGKGPISFSETQYF.

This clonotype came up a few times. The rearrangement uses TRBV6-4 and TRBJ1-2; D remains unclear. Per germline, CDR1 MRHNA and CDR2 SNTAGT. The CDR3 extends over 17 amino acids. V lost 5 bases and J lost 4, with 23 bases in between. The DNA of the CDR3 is TGTGCCAGCAGTAATTCAGACTCACACGGAAAGACCTATGGCTACACCTTC. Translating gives CASSNSDSHGKTYGYTF.

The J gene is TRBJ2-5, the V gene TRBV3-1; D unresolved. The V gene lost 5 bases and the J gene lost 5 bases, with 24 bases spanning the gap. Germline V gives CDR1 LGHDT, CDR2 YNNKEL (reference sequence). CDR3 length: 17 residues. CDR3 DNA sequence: TGTGCCAGCAGCGCAAAAGTTCCCATTTCTTTCTCTGAGACCCAGTACTTC. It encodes CASSAKVPISFSETQYF.

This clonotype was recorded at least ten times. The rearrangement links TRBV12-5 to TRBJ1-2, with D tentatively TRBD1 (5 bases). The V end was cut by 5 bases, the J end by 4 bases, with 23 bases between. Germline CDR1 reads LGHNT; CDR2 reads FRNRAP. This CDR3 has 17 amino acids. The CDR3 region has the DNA TGTGCTAGTGGTGGATTATCTTTGCAGGGAAAGACCTATGGCTACACCTTC. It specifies CASGGLSLQGKTYGYTF. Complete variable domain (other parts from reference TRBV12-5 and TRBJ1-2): DARVTQTPRHKVTEMGQEVTMRCQPILGHNTVFWYRQTMMQGLELLAYFRNRAPLDDSGMPKDRFSAEMPDATLATLKIQPSEPRDSAVYFCASGGLSLQGKTYGYTFGSGTRLTVV.

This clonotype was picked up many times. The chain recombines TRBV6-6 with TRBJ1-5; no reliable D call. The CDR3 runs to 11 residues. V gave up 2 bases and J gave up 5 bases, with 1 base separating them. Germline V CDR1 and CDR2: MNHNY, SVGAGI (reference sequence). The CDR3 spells CASSYDQPQHF. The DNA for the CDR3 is TGTGCCAGCAGTTACGATCAGCCCCAGCATTTT.

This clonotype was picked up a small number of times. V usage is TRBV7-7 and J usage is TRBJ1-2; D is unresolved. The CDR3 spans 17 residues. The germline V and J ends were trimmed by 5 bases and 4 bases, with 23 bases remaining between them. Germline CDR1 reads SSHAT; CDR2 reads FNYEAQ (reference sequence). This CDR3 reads CASSHAPKCRKTYGYTF. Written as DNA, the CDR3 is TGTGCCAGCAGCCACGCGCCTAAGTGCCGAAAGACCTATGGCTACACCTTC. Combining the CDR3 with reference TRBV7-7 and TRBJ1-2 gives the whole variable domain GAGVSQSPRYKVTKRGQDVTLRCDPISSHATLYWYQQALGQGPEFLTYFNYEAQPDKSGLPSDRFSAERPEGSISTLTIQRTEQRDSAMYRCASSHAPKCRKTYGYTFGSGTRLTVV.

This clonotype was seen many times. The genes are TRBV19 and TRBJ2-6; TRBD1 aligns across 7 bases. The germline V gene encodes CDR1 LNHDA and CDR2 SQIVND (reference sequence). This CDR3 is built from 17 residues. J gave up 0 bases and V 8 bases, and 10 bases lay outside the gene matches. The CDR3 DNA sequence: TGTGCCAGTTCATCACAGGGGATAGCCTCTGGGGCCAACGTCCTGACTTTC. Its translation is CASSSQGIASGANVLTF.

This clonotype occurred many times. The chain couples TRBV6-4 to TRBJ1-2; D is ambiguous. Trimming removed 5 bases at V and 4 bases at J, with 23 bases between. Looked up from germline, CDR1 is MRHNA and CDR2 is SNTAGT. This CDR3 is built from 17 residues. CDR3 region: CASSMIYSHGKTYGYTF. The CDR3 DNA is TGTGCCAGCAGTATGATTTACTCACACGGAAAGACCTATGGCTACACCTTC.

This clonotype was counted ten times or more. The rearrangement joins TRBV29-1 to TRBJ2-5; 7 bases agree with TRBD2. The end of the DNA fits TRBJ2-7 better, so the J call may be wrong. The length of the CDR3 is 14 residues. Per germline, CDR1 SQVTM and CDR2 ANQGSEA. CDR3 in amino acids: CSVAVGLGPYEQYF. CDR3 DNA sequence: TGCAGCGTGGCTGTTGGACTAGGACCATACGAGCAGTACTTC.

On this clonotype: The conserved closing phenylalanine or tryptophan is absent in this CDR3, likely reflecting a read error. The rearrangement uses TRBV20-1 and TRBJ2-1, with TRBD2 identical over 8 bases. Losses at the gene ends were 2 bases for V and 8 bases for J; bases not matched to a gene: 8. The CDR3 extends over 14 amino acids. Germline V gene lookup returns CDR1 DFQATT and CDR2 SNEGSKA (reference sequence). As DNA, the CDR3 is TGCAGTGCTAGACAGAGCGGGAGTAGCTATGAGCAGTTCTCC. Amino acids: CSARQSGSSYEQFS.

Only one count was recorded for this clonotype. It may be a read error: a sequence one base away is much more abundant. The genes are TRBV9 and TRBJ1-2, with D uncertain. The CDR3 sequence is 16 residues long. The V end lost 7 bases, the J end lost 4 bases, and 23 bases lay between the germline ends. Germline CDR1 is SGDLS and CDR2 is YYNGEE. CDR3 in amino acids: CASVYGYSRKAYGYTF. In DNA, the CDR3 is TGTGCCAGCGTTTACGGGTACTCAAGAAAGGCCTATGGCTACACCTTC. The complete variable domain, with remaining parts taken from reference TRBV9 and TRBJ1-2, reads DSGVTQTPKHLITATGQRVTLRCSPRSGDLSVYWYQQSLDQGLQFLIQYYNGEERAKGNILERFSAQQFPDLHSELNLSSLELGDSALYFCASVYGYSRKAYGYTFGSGTRLTVV.

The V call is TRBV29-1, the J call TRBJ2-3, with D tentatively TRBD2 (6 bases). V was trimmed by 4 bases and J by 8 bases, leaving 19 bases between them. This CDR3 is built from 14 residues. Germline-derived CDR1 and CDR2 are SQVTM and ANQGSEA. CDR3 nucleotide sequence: TGCAGCGTTGGACTAGGGGATTCCATTAGTACGCAGTATTTT. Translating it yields CSVGLGDSISTQYF.